The next 9 T cell receptor beta chains were all read from a single sample in a study of blood T cell repertoires in COVID-19. Assay used: immunoSEQ multiplex PCR; TCRdb lists only in-frame clones, some missing. The sample comprises under 300,000 clones, nearly 90% of which are singletons, and under 2.5% rests with the top ten. Sequenced material: peripheral blood. The receptors originated from an older woman with COVID-19, enrolled during active disease.

V and J are TRBV9 and TRBJ1-1, with TRBD1 matching over 8 bases. Trimming at V came to 4 bases and at J to 0 bases, leaving 5 bases not matched to a gene. Per the germline V gene, CDR1 is SGDLS and CDR2 is YYNGEE. This CDR3 contains 15 residues. The CDR3 DNA reads TGTGCCAGCAGCACCGACAGGGGCTTGAACACTGAAGCTTTCTTT. Its translation: CASSTDRGLNTEAFF. Based on the CDR3 plus reference TRBV9 and TRBJ1-1, the full variable domain is DSGVTQTPKHLITATGQRVTLRCSPRSGDLSVYWYQQSLDQGLQFLIQYYNGEERAKGNILERFSAQQFPDLHSELNLSSLELGDSALYFCASSTDRGLNTEAFFGQGTRLTVV.

This chain joins TRBV7-9 and TRBJ2-1; 9 bases match TRBD2. V shed 5 bases, J shed 8 bases, and the junction held 10 bases outside the gene matches. The CDR3 extends over 15 amino acids. Germline loops: CDR1 SEHNR, CDR2 FQNEAQ (reference sequence). CDR3 amino acids: CASSAGTSSGDEQFF. As DNA, the CDR3 is TGTGCCAGCAGCGCAGGGACTAGCTCTGGGGATGAGCAGTTCTTC.

The CDR3, as DNA: TGCGCCAGCAGCCAAGTGTCCCAGGGGGGCACCGGGGAGCTGTTTTTT. This translates into CASSQVSQGGTGELFF. This chain links TRBV4-3 with TRBJ2-2, with D maybe TRBD1 (7 bases). The V and J ends lost 1 base and 4 bases respectively, with 13 bases between them. Looked up from germline, CDR1 is LGHNA and CDR2 is YSLEER. This CDR3 has 16 residues.

V usage is TRBV18 and J usage is TRBJ2-3; D is perhaps TRBD1 (7 bases). The V gene's germline CDR1 is KGHSH and CDR2 LQKENI. The CDR3 consists of 13 residues. The V end lost 3 bases, the J end lost 6 bases, and 10 bases lay between the germline ends. This chain's CDR3 is CASSPAGGDTQYF. As DNA, the CDR3 is TGTGCCAGCTCACCCGCAGGGGGGGATACGCAGTATTTT.

This chain links TRBV19 with TRBJ1-5; D unresolved. The CDR3 is 15 residues long. V was cut by 9 bases and J by 7 bases, with 22 bases left in between. CDR1 LNHDA and CDR2 SQIVND come from the germline V gene (reference sequence). The DNA for the CDR3 is TGTGCCAGCACCCCACGGCGGGGTCGCGGGCAGCCCCAGCATTTT. It is translated as CASTPRRGRGQPQHF.

V is TRBV12-3 or TRBV12-4 and J is TRBJ1-3; D gene ambiguous. Trimming took off 7 bases at V and 3 bases at J, with 7 bases between the two ends. The CDR3 consists of 12 residues. Here the CDR3 reads CASIGSGNTIYF. DNA for the CDR3: TGTGCCAGCATCGGTAGTGGAAACACCATATATTTT.

This chain uses TRBV5-1 with TRBJ2-7; 8 bases are shared with TRBD2. Trimming took 3 bases from V and 3 from J; bases not matched to a gene: 2. CDR1 SGHRS and CDR2 YFSETQ come from the germline V gene. This CDR3 contains 13 residues. CDR3 nucleotides: TGCGCCAGCAGCTACCGGGGGGGCTACGAGCAGTACTTC. Its translation is CASSYRGGYEQYF.

The gene calls are TRBV2 and TRBJ2-7; perhaps TRBD2 as D (6 bases). The germline CDR1 and CDR2 sequences are SNHLY and FYNNEI. The CDR3 totals 14 residues. V was pared by 7 bases and J by 2 bases, with 15 bases between. CDR3 in DNA: TGTGCCAGCAAGGCGGCTAGCGTAACCTACGAGCAGTACTTC. It codes for CASKAASVTYEQYF.

In its sample, this clone was seen once. This chain uses TRBV5-4 with TRBJ1-4; the D is unclear. V was cut by 0 bases and J by 8 bases, with 17 bases left in between. Germline V gives CDR1 SGHNT, CDR2 YYREEE (reference sequence). The CDR3 covers 16 residues. The CDR3 DNA reads as TGTGCCAGCAGCTTGGGACACCAAAGATCGGAAGAAAAACTGTTTTTT. It is translated as CASSLGHQRSEEKLFF.